This T cell receptor (beta chain) was sequenced in a study of T cell repertoires in cytomegalovirus infection. Germline CDR1 reads SEHNR; CDR2 reads FQNEAQ (reference sequence). V was clipped by 2 bases and J by 10 bases, with 11 bases between them. This CDR3 spans 12 amino acids. TCRdb re-called the reads through MiXCR, storing one row per CDR3 protein. The sample lists around 630,000 distinct CDR3 sequences; 20% to 25% were seen once. This TCR came from a human donor in good health (CMV status not recorded). Some clones in this sample may be carry-over from other donors' samples. The chain joins TRBV7-9 to TRBJ1-1, with no clear D. Sample: CD8+ T cells from PBMCs. For the CDR3, the DNA is TGTGCCAGCAGCTTAATCAACCCGGCAGCTTTCTTT. This codes for CASSLINPAAFF.